The 19 T cell receptor beta chains listed next were all sequenced from one sample in a study of T-cell memory formation after mild COVID-19. TCRdb reprocessed the 5' RACE reads via MiXCR and lists one record per CDR3 protein. The table shows about 560,000 distinct CDR3 sequences, with roughly 17% occurring only once. The sequencing input was PBMCs or a T cell subset sorted from them (not recorded which). All receptors come from an adult woman who had mild COVID-19 (a few samples of this study predate the infection). Cell type and time point are not known.

The table lists this clonotype with many counts. V is TRBV6-1 and J is TRBJ1-2; a possible D gene is TRBD1 (5 bases). Germline-derived CDR1 and CDR2 are MNHNS and SASEGT. Between the trimmed V and J ends, which lost 2 bases and 4 bases, there was a span of 11 bases. This CDR3 has 14 residues. CDR3 sequence reads: CASSEQGYGYGYTF. Here the CDR3 DNA reads TGTGCCAGCAGTGAACAGGGTTACGGCTATGGCTACACCTTC.

This clonotype was counted ten times or more. This chain links TRBV5-1 with TRBJ1-1; 7 bases are shared with TRBD1. The CDR3 extends over 12 amino acids. With 0 bases clipped from V and 8 bases from J, the junction kept 1 base outside the gene matches. Germline CDR1 reads SGHRS; CDR2 reads YFSETQ. The CDR3 region has the DNA TGCGCCAGCAGCTTGGAGGGACAGGAAGCTTTCTTT. Residues: CASSLEGQEAFF.

This clonotype was recorded at least ten times. The chain uses TRBV4-1 and TRBJ2-1; D might be TRBD2 (7 bases). The V gene's germline CDR1 is MGHRA and CDR2 YSYEKL. CDR3 size: 14 residues. V lost 4 bases, J lost 7 bases, and 14 bases lay in between. The CDR3 DNA sequence: TGCGCCAGCAGCCGGGGGGGGCGGATGAATGAGCAGTTCTTC. Translation: CASSRGGRMNEQFF.

The chain carries TRBV12-3 or TRBV12-4 and TRBJ1-1; no clear D. Trimming shortened V by 7 bases and J by 2 bases, and 14 bases separated the two germline ends. CDR3 length: 14 residues. The CDR3 DNA sequence: TGTGCCAGCATAGAAGGACGCCCAAACACTGAAGCTTTCTTT. Translating gives CASIEGRPNTEAFF.

This chain uses TRBV6-2 or TRBV6-3 with TRBJ2-1, with 8 bases identical to TRBD1. CDR3 size: 12 residues. CDR1 MNHEY and CDR2 SVGEGT come from the germline V gene. Trimming cost V 4 bases and J 16 bases; bases outside gene matches: 9. CDR3 region: CASSWTGTSGFF. The CDR3 nucleotides are TGTGCCAGCAGTTGGACAGGGACCTCAGGATTCTTC.

This clonotype was detected only a few times. The V and J genes are TRBV9 and TRBJ2-1; D is possibly TRBD1 or TRBD2 (6 bases each). CDR1 is SGDLS and CDR2 is YYNGEE in the germline V gene. V was pared by 0 bases and J by 6 bases, with 22 bases between. CDR3 length: 18 residues. The CDR3 here is CASSVAGFLGGRGNEQFF. CDR3 DNA: TGTGCCAGCAGCGTAGCTGGGTTCCTCGGGGGCCGAGGCAATGAGCAGTTCTTC.

This clonotype was counted ten times or more. This rearrangement joins TRBV6-5 to TRBJ2-7, with TRBD2 as a possible D gene (6 bases). From germline, CDR1 is MNHEY and CDR2 SVGAGI. V was cut by 7 bases and J by 0 bases, with 40 bases left in between. This CDR3 comprises 23 residues. The DNA of the CDR3 is TGTGCCAGCAACTCCCGCAGGCCCCATATCGGCGGTGTGTCGGGAGTGAGCTCCTACGAGCAGTACTTC. Protein sequence: CASNSRRPHIGGVSGVSSYEQYF.

This clonotype was counted a few times. In nucleotides, the CDR3 is TGTGCCAGCAGCCAATCAGGGAGTGGTGACACTGAAGCTTTCTTT. This codes for CASSQSGSGDTEAFF. V is TRBV3-1 and J is TRBJ1-1; possibly TRBD1 for D (5 bases). CDR3 length: 15 amino acids. V dropped 2 bases and J dropped 3 bases, with 13 bases sitting between them. CDR1 LGHDT and CDR2 YNNKEL come from the germline V gene (reference sequence).

This sequence joins TRBV19 and TRBJ2-2; TRBD1 matches 7 bases. After removal of 4 bases from V and 0 bases from J, the junction contained 5 bases not matched to a gene. This CDR3 has 16 amino acids. CDR1 LNHDA and CDR2 SQIVND come from the germline V gene (reference sequence). CDR3 loop: CASSRGTASNTGELFF. CDR3 sequence (DNA): TGTGCCAGTAGTAGAGGGACAGCCTCGAACACCGGGGAGCTGTTTTTT.

This chain uses TRBV18 with TRBJ1-5; D gene unclear. The CDR3 consists of 15 residues. Germline CDR1 and CDR2: KGHSH and LQKENI. Trimming took 2 bases from V and 7 from J, leaving 15 bases between them. The CDR3 sequence: CASSPGRAGEQPQHF. DNA of the CDR3: TGTGCCAGCTCACCAGGAAGGGCGGGAGAACAGCCCCAGCATTTT.

The sample holds many counts of this clonotype. The chain is built from TRBV5-6 and TRBJ1-4, with 8 bases fitting TRBD1. Germline CDR1 is SGHDT and CDR2 is YYEEEE. The CDR3 covers 15 residues. V was clipped by 2 bases and J by 4 bases; unmatched bases: 4. The DNA for the CDR3 is TGTGCCAGCAGCTTTCGGGACAGGCTTAATGAAAAACTGTTTTTT. It is translated as CASSFRDRLNEKLFF.

This clonotype was counted a few times. The CDR3 DNA sequence: TGTGCCAGCAGTGATATGGGGGCCGGGGAGCTGTTTTTT. It specifies CASSDMGAGELFF. V and J are TRBV2 and TRBJ2-2; D tentatively reads TRBD1 or TRBD2 (5 bases each). V was trimmed by 3 bases and J by 6 bases, leaving 8 bases between them. The length of the CDR3 is 13 residues. Germline V gives CDR1 SNHLY, CDR2 FYNNEI.

V gene TRBV19 combines with J gene TRBJ2-7, with no clear D. V was clipped by 4 bases and J by 0 bases, with 13 bases between them. Germline V gene data show CDR1 as LNHDA and CDR2 as SQIVND (reference sequence). This CDR3 spans 15 amino acids. CDR3 DNA sequence: TGTGCCAGTAGTAACGGTTACAAATCCTCCTACGAGCAGTACTTC. Protein: CASSNGYKSSYEQYF.

This clonotype was detected only a few times. The rearrangement uses TRBV5-1 and TRBJ1-5; 10 bases line up with TRBD1. V shed 0 bases and J 9 bases; nucleotides not matched to a gene: 9. Germline assignment: CDR1 SGHRS and CDR2 YFSETQ. The CDR3 extends over 16 amino acids. The CDR3 region has the DNA TGCGCCAGCAGCTTGGGGGACAGGGGTCCTCAGGGGCCCCAGCATTTT. Its protein product is CASSLGDRGPQGPQHF.

In its sample, this clonotype was seen a few times. The chain is built from TRBV20-1 and TRBJ2-3, with 8 bases aligning to TRBD1. V was pared by 5 bases and J by 11 bases, with 15 bases of the junction left unmatched. The CDR3 contains 14 residues. Looked up from germline, CDR1 is DFQATT and CDR2 is SNEGSKA (reference sequence). The CDR3 region has the DNA TGCAGTGCTTTGACAGGGGACGTGTCTGGAGGGCAGTATTTT. It specifies CSALTGDVSGGQYF.

This sequence joins TRBV15 and TRBJ2-1; TRBD1 is a possible D gene (5 bases). V lost 5 bases to trimming and J lost 9 bases, with 17 bases between them. Germline V CDR1 and CDR2: LNHNV, YYDKDF (reference sequence). This CDR3 spans 14 amino acids. The CDR3 nucleotides read TGTGCCACCAGCCGCCCAAGTGGGGCGGTTGAGCAGTTCTTC. It yields the protein CATSRPSGAVEQFF.

This clonotype was detected ten times or more. The rearrangement joins TRBV7-9 to TRBJ2-1; TRBD2 matches 9 bases. CDR1 is SEHNR, CDR2 FQNEAQ, per germline (reference sequence). The CDR3 has 16 amino acids. V shed 5 bases, J shed 5 bases, and the junction held 10 bases outside the gene matches. CDR3 bases: TGTGCCAGCAGCACAACAGTCGGGACTAGCAACAATGAGCAGTTCTTC. The encoded protein is CASSTTVGTSNNEQFF. Full variable domain (missing parts from reference TRBV7-9 and TRBJ2-1): DTGVSQNPRHKITKRGQNVTFRCDPISEHNRLYWYRQTLGQGPEFLTYFQNEAQLEKSRLLSDRFSAERPKGSFSTLEIQRTEQGDSAMYLCASSTTVGTSNNEQFFGPGTRLTVL.

This clonotype was recorded a few times. The chain employs TRBV6-2 or TRBV6-3 and TRBJ1-2; D uncertain. This CDR3 has 12 residues. V was clipped by 5 bases and J by 12 bases, with 16 bases between them. Germline CDR1 reads MNHEY; CDR2 reads SVGEGT. The DNA for the CDR3 is TGTGCCAGCAGTCGAACGCCTAACCCTAACACCTTC. This sequence encodes CASSRTPNPNTF.

V usage is TRBV6-2 or TRBV6-3 and J usage is TRBJ2-3; D call uncertain. CDR1 and CDR2 (germline): MNHEY, SVGEGT. The CDR3 is made up of 13 amino acids. Trimming left V 2 bases short and J 5 bases short, with 8 bases between. Written as DNA, the CDR3 is TGTGCCAGCAGTTACGACGAACGAGATACGCAGTATTTT. Amino acids: CASSYDERDTQYF.